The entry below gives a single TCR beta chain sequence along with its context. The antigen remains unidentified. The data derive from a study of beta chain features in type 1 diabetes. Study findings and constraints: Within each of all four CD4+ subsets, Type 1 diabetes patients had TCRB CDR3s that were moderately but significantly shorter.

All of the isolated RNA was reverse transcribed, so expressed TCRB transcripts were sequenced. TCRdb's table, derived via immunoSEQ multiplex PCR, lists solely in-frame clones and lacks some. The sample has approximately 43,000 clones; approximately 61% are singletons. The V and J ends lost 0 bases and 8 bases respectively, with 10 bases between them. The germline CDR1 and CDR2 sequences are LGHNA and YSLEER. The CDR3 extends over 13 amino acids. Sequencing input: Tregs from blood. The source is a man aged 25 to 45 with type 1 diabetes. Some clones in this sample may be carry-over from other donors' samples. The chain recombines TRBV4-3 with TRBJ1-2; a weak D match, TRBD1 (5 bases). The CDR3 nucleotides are TGCGCCAGCAGCCAAGATCGGGGGTACGGCTACACCTTC. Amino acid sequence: CASSQDRGYGYTF.